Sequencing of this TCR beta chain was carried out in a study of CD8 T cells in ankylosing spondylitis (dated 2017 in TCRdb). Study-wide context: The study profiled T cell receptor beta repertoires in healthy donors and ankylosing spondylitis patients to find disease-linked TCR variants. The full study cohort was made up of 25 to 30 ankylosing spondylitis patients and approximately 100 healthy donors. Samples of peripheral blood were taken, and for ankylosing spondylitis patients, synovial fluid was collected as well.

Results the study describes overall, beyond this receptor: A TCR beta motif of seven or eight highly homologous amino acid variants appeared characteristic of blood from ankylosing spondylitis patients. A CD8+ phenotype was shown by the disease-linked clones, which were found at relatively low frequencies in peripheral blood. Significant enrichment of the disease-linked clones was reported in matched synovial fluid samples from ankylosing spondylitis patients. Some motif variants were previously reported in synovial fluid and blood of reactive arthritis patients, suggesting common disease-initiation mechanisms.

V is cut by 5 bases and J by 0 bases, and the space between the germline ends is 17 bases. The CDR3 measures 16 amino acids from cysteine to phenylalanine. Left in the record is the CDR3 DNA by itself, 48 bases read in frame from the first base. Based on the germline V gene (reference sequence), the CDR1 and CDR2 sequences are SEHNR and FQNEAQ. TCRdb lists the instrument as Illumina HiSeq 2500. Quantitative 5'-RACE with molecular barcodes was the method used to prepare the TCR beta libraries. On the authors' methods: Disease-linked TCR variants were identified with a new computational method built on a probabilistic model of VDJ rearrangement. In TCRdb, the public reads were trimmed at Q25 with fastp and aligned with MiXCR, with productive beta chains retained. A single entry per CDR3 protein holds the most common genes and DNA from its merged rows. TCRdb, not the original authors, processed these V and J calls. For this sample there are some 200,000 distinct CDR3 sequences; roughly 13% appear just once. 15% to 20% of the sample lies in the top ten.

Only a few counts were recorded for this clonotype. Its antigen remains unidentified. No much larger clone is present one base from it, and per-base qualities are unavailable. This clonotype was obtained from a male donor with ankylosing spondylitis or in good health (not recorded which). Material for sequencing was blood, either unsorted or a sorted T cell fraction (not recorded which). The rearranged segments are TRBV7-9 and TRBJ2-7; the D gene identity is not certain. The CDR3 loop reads CASSLPSKGSSYEQYF. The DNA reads TGTGCCAGCAGCCTCCCGTCGAAGGGTAGCTCCTACGAGCAGTACTTC. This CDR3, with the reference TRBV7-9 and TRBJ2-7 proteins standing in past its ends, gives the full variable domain DTGVSQNPRHKITKRGQNVTFRCDPISEHNRLYWYRQTLGQGPEFLTYFQNEAQLEKSRLLSDRFSAERPKGSFSTLEIQRTEQGDSAMYLCASSLPSKGSSYEQYFGPGTRLTVT.